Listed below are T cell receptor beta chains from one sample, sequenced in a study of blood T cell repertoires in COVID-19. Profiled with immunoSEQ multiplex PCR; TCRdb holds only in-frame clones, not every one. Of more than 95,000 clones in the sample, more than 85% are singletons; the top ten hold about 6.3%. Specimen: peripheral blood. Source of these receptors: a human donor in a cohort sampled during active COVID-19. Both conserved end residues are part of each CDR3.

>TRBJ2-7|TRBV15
CATSISYQGAQEQYF
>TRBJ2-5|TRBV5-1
CASASRTGTETQYF
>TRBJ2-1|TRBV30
CAWTLAGFYNEQFF
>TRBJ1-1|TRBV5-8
CASTKDPGPMNTEAFF
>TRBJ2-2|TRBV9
CASSVESGPNGELFF
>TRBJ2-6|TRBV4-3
CASSQASGANVLTF
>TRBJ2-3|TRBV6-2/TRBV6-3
CASSYSRGRGGSTDTQYF
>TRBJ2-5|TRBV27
CASSGIGGSRETQYF
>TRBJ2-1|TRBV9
CASSVSGSPSYNEQFF
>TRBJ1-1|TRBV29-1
CSVERGFFHGDRENTEAFF
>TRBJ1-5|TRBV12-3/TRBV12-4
CASSFRGDQPQHF
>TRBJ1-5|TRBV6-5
CASRGADTYQPQHF
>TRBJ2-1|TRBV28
CASSPDRGGDNEQFF
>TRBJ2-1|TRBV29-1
CSVPTGGGSYNEQFF
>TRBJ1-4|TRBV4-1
CASSGGGTNEKLFF
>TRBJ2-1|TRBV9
CASSPQPAGGYNEQFF
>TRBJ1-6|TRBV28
CASSLTGGASPLHF
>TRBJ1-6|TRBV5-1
CASSAGQGRNSPLHF
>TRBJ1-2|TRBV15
CATVGHREANYGYTF
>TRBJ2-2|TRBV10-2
CASRGSLDRGYTGELFF
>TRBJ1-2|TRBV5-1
CVSSPGGQGNGYTF
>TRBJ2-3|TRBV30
CAWYFSSTDTQYF
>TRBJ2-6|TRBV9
CASSVAGGGSGANVLTF
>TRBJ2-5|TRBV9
CASSPGVRLAAETQYF
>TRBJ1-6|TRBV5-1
CASSTSTGPPLHF
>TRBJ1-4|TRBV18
CASSPGKGANEKLFF
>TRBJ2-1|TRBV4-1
CASSQDWPSGGPPFNEQFF
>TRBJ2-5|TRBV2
CASSDPTAHQLQETQYF
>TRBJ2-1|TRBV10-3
CAISESPGDRNEQFF
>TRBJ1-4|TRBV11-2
CASSLLRGVDEKLFF
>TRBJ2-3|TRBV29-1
CSVAGTSGSADTQYF
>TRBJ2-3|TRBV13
CASSPPRTVITDTQYF
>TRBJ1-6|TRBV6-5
CASSQQISLYSPLHF